This T cell receptor beta chain is drawn from a study of OX40 agonist ivuxolimab in advanced cancers. Worth noting for this clone: What it binds is not known.

Clones were sequenced by immunoSEQ multiplex PCR, and TCRdb holds only the in-frame ones, with some missing. The sample includes 70,000 or so clones, roughly nine tenths of them seen just once. Germline V gives CDR1 LGHNA, CDR2 YSLEER. V shed 0 bases and J shed 4 bases, with 13 bases lying between them. The CDR3 runs 16 residues. With autoimmune disease history or systemic immunosuppression, patients were excluded. Blood specimens came from baseline, cycle 4 day 1, and cycle 7 day 1. Study-wide results and limits: Clonal expansion among partial responders at 0.1-3.0 mg/kg ranked near the lowest. Antigen specificity was not determined for the expanded peripheral T cells.

The material was CD4+ or CD8+ T cells sorted from blood, obtained in a trial of the OX40 agonist ivuxolimab. The rearrangement joins TRBV4-3 to TRBJ2-1; D may be TRBD1 (6 bases). The TCR originated in an adult with an advanced solid tumor such as melanoma, head and neck, liver or kidney cancer. CDR3 nucleotide sequence: TGCGCCAGCAGCCAAGATAAGACAGGAGTTTACAATGAGCAGTTCTTC. Its protein is CASSQDKTGVYNEQFF.